This T cell receptor (beta chain) derives from a study of blood T cell repertoires in COVID-19. Generated by immunoSEQ multiplex PCR, the TCRdb table keeps only in-frame clones and is missing some. This table holds roughly 150,000 clones, 80% to 85% found once. The germline V gene encodes CDR1 SGHNT and CDR2 YENEEA. This CDR3 comprises 16 residues. Trimming removed 5 bases from V and 6 bases from J; junction bases left unmatched: 11. The chain is built from TRBV11-3 and TRBJ2-1; 9 nucleotides agree with TRBD1. Sample: PBMCs or T cells enriched from blood (not recorded which). This TCR came from a man between 65 and 79 years old who had been exposed to COVID-19. The CDR3 DNA sequence: TGTGCCAGCAGCCCGCCGGGACAGGGATTGGGCAATGAGCAGTTCTTC. It encodes CASSPPGQGLGNEQFF. The whole variable domain, filled in from reference TRBV11-3 and TRBJ2-1, reads EAGVVQSPRYKIIEKKQPVAFWCNPISGHNTLYWYLQNLGQGPELLIRYENEEAVDDSQLPKDRFSAERLKGVDSTLKIQPAELGDSAVYLCASSPPGQGLGNEQFFGPGTRLTVL.